Shown below are 21 T cell receptor beta chains from a single sample sequenced in a study of blood T cell repertoires in COVID-19. Generated by immunoSEQ multiplex PCR, the TCRdb table keeps only in-frame clones and is missing some. The sample carries approximately 220,000 clones, roughly 85% recorded once. The sample comprised peripheral blood. Receptors were obtained from a man aged 50 to 59 who had recovered from COVID-19.

The chain couples TRBV6-5 to TRBJ2-1, with TRBD1 matching over 8 bases. V lost 0 bases and J lost 4; bases outside the gene matches: 5. There are 16 residues in the CDR3. Germline V gene sequence: CDR1 MNHEY, CDR2 SVGAGI. The CDR3 region has the DNA TGTGCCAGCAGTTACTCGACAGGGGCGGGTTACAATGAGCAGTTCTTC. Translation: CASSYSTGAGYNEQFF.

This chain connects TRBV7-9 to TRBJ2-3; D is possibly TRBD2 (6 bases). The germline V gene has CDR1 SEHNR and CDR2 FQNEAQ (reference sequence). The CDR3 covers 16 residues. V was trimmed by 5 bases and J by 1 base, leaving 16 bases between them. The CDR3, as DNA: TGTGCCAGCAGCCGGACGGGGGTCGCCGGCACAGATACGCAGTATTTT. Translating gives CASSRTGVAGTDTQYF.

This clone has more than one count but fewer than ten. The rearrangement joins TRBV7-8 to TRBJ2-7; TRBD2 matches at 7 bases. J gave up 0 bases and V 7 bases, and 12 bases lay outside the gene matches. The CDR3 spans 16 residues. Germline values: CDR1 SGHVS, CDR2 FQNEAQ. The CDR3 loop reads CASTAAGGGSSYEQYF. CDR3 sequence (DNA): TGTGCCAGCACCGCGGCTGGAGGCGGGAGCTCCTACGAGCAGTACTTC.

This clone was seen more than once but under ten times. The CDR3: CASSLSSGGFTDTQYF. The CDR3 coding sequence is TGTGCCAGCAGTTTGAGTAGCGGGGGATTCACAGATACGCAGTATTTT. This rearrangement joins TRBV28 to TRBJ2-3; the match to TRBD2 covers 9 bases. The trim removed 3 bases at V and 2 bases at J, leaving 6 bases unmatched. This CDR3 has 16 amino acids. The V gene's germline CDR1 is MDHEN and CDR2 SYDVKM.

A note on this clone: One end of the junction is discordant with germline, which a read error may explain. V gene TRBV11-2 combines with J gene TRBJ2-1; 11 bases match TRBD2. Germline V lookup: CDR1 SGHAT, CDR2 FQNNGV. The CDR3 loop spans 16 amino acids. The CDR3 bases are TGTGCCAGCAGCCTAGATCGGCGACTAGCGGGGAATGAGCAGTTCTTC. Encoded protein: CASSLDRRLAGNEQFF.

This clone has more than one count but fewer than ten. This chain links TRBV6-5 with TRBJ1-3, with 9 bases lining up with TRBD1. V was pared by 8 bases and J by 2 bases, with 4 bases of the junction left unmatched. The V gene's germline CDR1 is MNHEY and CDR2 SVGAGI. The CDR3 has 14 residues. CDR3 DNA sequence: TGTGCCAGCCTGGACAGGGGTGCTGGAAACACCATATATTTT. This gives the protein CASLDRGAGNTIYF.

The chain carries TRBV12-3 or TRBV12-4 and TRBJ2-1; no clear D gene. The CDR3 length is 12 residues. V was trimmed by 1 base and J by 11 bases, leaving 9 bases between them. CDR3 coding DNA: TGTGCCAGCAGTTTAGGAGATTTAAAGCAGTTCTTC. Translation gives CASSLGDLKQFF.

This chain uses TRBV28 with TRBJ2-5, with D possibly being TRBD2 (5 bases). V was shortened by 6 bases and J by 4 bases, with 12 bases between the two germline ends. This CDR3 has 13 amino acids. Germline V gene lookup returns CDR1 MDHEN and CDR2 SYDVKM. This CDR3 is CASRQVRGETQYF. The CDR3 coding sequence is TGTGCCAGCAGACAAGTTCGGGGAGAGACCCAGTACTTC.

The V gene is TRBV6-2 or TRBV6-3, the J gene TRBJ2-1; D not resolved. Germline CDR1 is MNHEY and CDR2 is SVGEGT. CDR3 length equals 14 residues. With 2 bases removed from V and 4 bases from J, the gap between germline ends came to 9 bases. The CDR3 loop reads CASSYPGGYNEQFF. The CDR3 nucleotides read TGTGCCAGCAGTTACCCGGGTGGGTACAATGAGCAGTTCTTC.

As for this clone: The same CDR3 can be traced to other DNA sequences in this sample. This chain uses TRBV7-2 with TRBJ2-7; 8 nucleotides align to TRBD2. Germline CDR1 and CDR2: SGHTA and FQGNSA. V lost 5 bases, J lost 0 bases, and 3 bases stayed unmatched. The CDR3 length is 14 residues. CDR3 in DNA: TGTGCCAGCAGCCTTAGCGGGGACTCCTACGAGCAGTACTTC. It codes for CASSLSGDSYEQYF.

The chain uses TRBV7-9 and TRBJ1-4; D is ambiguous. V dropped 5 bases and J dropped 0 bases, with 13 bases sitting between them. The CDR3 is made up of 16 amino acids. The V gene's germline CDR1 is SEHNR and CDR2 FQNEAQ (reference sequence). The CDR3 here is CASSKQTLSTNEKLFF. CDR3 DNA: TGTGCCAGCAGCAAACAGACACTCTCAACTAATGAAAAACTGTTTTTT.

This clone is medium-sized within its sample. The J gene is TRBJ2-3, the V gene TRBV19; 8 positions match TRBD2. J gave up 4 bases and V 3 bases, and 3 bases lay outside the gene matches. Germline-derived CDR1 and CDR2 are LNHDA and SQIVND (reference sequence). The CDR3 has 14 residues. The CDR3 loop is CASSMTAGADTQYF. The CDR3 DNA follows: TGTGCCAGTAGTATGACAGCGGGAGCAGATACGCAGTATTTT.

The chain has TRBV27 and TRBJ2-3; the D gene is possibly TRBD1 (5 bases). This CDR3 contains 16 residues. Germline CDR1 MNHEY, CDR2 SMNVEV (reference sequence). Trimming pared 8 bases from V and 4 bases from J, leaving 22 bases between. The CDR3 bases are TGTGCCAGCCCAAACCTCCAGGAGACAGCACCAGATACGCAGTATTTT. It yields the protein CASPNLQETAPDTQYF.

The chain carries TRBV7-9 and TRBJ2-7, with D possibly being TRBD1 (6 bases). This CDR3 region has 14 residues. CDR1 is SEHNR, CDR2 FQNEAQ, per germline (reference sequence). V shed 4 bases and J shed 2 bases, with 12 bases lying between them. The CDR3 DNA sequence: TGTGCCAGCAGCTCCCAGGGGTCAACCTACGAGCAGTACTTC. It codes for CASSSQGSTYEQYF.

The chain couples TRBV18 to TRBJ2-5; D gene ambiguous. This CDR3 has 13 residues. Germline CDR1 is KGHSH and CDR2 is LQKENI. V shed 6 bases and J shed 0 bases, with 8 bases lying between them. CDR3 loop: CASSYSYQETQYF. The DNA for the CDR3 is TGTGCCAGCTCGTATAGTTACCAAGAGACCCAGTACTTC.

V usage is TRBV7-2 and J usage is TRBJ2-7; 7 bases match TRBD2. The CDR3 runs 13 residues. V dropped 4 bases and J dropped 3; count of bases not matched to a gene: 3. Germline V gene lookup returns CDR1 SGHTA and CDR2 FQGNSA. The CDR3 is CASSSSGNYEQYF. CDR3 nucleotides: TGTGCCAGCAGCTCAAGCGGGAACTACGAGCAGTACTTC.

The V call is TRBV7-6, the J call TRBJ1-1; 7 positions agree with TRBD1. V was clipped by 0 bases and J by 9 bases; unmatched bases: 10. This CDR3 has 15 amino acids. Germline V CDR1 and CDR2: SGHVS, FNYEAQ. In DNA, the CDR3 is TGTGCCAGCAGCTTAGCGATGGGTGCAGGGGGAAAAGCTTTCTTT. It codes for CASSLAMGAGGKAFF.

This chain links TRBV4-1 with TRBJ1-3, with a weak D call TRBD1 (6 bases). The CDR3 is made up of 16 amino acids. Trimming took off 1 base at V and 4 bases at J, with 14 bases between the two ends. Looked up from germline, CDR1 is MGHRA and CDR2 is YSYEKL. The CDR3 nucleotides are TGCGCCAGCAGCCAAGCGGACAGTCTCCTAGGAAACACCATATATTTT. Encoded protein: CASSQADSLLGNTIYF.

The V call is TRBV27, the J call TRBJ1-1; 12 positions agree with TRBD1. Germline CDR1 is MNHEY and CDR2 is SMNVEV (reference sequence). Trimming took 5 bases from V and 1 from J; bases not matched to a gene: 11. The CDR3 consists of 18 residues. The CDR3 DNA is TGTGCCAGCAGTCCACGGGACAGGGGGCGGAAAGGGAACACTGAAGCTTTCTTT. Translated, it gives CASSPRDRGRKGNTEAFF.

The chain employs TRBV16 and TRBJ2-7, with TRBD1 as a possible D gene (5 bases). Trimming stripped 0 bases from V and 2 bases from J, with 5 bases between. CDR1 is KGHSY, CDR2 FQNENV, per germline. This CDR3 is built from 13 residues. The CDR3 sequence: CASSQSGAYEQYF. CDR3 sequence (DNA): TGTGCCAGCAGCCAATCAGGGGCCTACGAGCAGTACTTC.

CDR3 sequence (DNA): TGTGCCAGCAGCTTGGGTGACGGGAGAACCTACAATGAGCAGTTCTTC. This translates into CASSLGDGRTYNEQFF. This sequence joins TRBV5-4 and TRBJ2-1; tentative D call: TRBD2 (6 bases). CDR1 and CDR2 from the germline V gene are SGHNT and YYREEE (reference sequence). Trimming took off 0 bases at V and 2 bases at J, with 12 bases between the two ends. The length of the CDR3 is 16 residues.